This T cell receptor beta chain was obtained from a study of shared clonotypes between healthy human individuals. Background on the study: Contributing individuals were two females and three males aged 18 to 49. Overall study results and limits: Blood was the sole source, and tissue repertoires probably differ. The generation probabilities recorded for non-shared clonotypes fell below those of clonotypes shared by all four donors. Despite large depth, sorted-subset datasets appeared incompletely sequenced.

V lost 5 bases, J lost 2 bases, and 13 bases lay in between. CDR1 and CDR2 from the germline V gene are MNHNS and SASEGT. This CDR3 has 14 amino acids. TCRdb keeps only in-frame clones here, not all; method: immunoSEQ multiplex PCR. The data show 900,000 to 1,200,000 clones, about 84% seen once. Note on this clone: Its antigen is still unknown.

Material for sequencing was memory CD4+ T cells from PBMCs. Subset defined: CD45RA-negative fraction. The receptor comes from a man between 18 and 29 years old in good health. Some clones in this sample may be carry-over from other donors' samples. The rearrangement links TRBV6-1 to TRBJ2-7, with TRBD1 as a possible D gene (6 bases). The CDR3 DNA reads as TGTGCCAGCAGTATAACAGGGCAAGCCTACGAGCAGTACTTC. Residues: CASSITGQAYEQYF.